This T cell receptor (beta chain) was retrieved from a study of blood T cell repertoires in COVID-19. The overall study: Samples came from the United States, Italy and Spain, spanning acute and convalescent COVID-19. T cells, B-cell-depleted T cells, or PBMCs provided the cDNA or gDNA that served as material.

In the study's own analysis: Amplification from reference gene primers served as the basis for estimated nucleated cell counts. The protocol was immunoSEQ multiplex PCR, while the TCRdb copy is restricted to in-frame clones and leaves out a portion. The V and J calls and clone size are taken from that table; D and trimming were inferred from the DNA. The sample records some 91,000 clones, about three quarters being singletons. The CDR3 sequence is 17 residues long. Germline V gene sequence: CDR1 SGHNT, CDR2 YYREEE (reference sequence). V was pared by 0 bases and J by 4 bases, with 17 bases between. The sequencing input was peripheral blood. The chain joins TRBV5-4 to TRBJ1-5, with D hard to call. The TCR sequence derives from a man in his 70s with acute or convalescent COVID-19. The CDR3 reads CASSLDRIRRINQPQHF. The CDR3 nucleotides read TGTGCCAGCAGCTTGGACAGAATCAGACGGATTAATCAGCCCCAGCATTTT.